The entry below gives a single T cell receptor (beta chain) sequence along with its context. The data are from a study of blood T cell repertoires in COVID-19. Turning to the study itself: COVID-19 samples from acute and convalescent phases originated in the United States, Italy and Spain. T cells, B-cell-depleted T cells, or PBMCs supplied cDNA or gDNA.

How the authors handled the data: Estimates of nucleated cell counts were drawn from the amplification of reference gene primers. Produced via immunoSEQ multiplex PCR; TCRdb's table is partial and in-frame only. D and trimming come from the DNA, and the V and J calls and clone size come from that table. The sample has some 160,000 clones, around 75% seen once. The CDR3 covers 14 residues. V lost 0 bases and J 7 bases, leaving 10 bases between the germline ends. Germline V gene sequence: CDR1 SGHKS, CDR2 YYEKEE (reference sequence). What was sequenced was peripheral blood. The rearrangement joins TRBV5-5 to TRBJ1-4, with D possibly TRBD1 on 6 matching bases. The TCR sequence derives from a woman of 80 years or more with acute or convalescent COVID-19. The CDR3 spells CASSLERGSEKLFF. The CDR3 coding sequence is TGTGCCAGCAGCTTGGAGAGGGGGAGTGAAAAACTGTTTTTT.